This T cell receptor (beta chain) was recovered during a study of CD8 T cells in ankylosing spondylitis. The study, taken as a whole, reports: What seemed typical of ankylosing spondylitis blood was a TCR beta motif built from roughly 8 highly homologous variants. Disease-linked clones bore a CD8+ phenotype and were relatively rare in peripheral blood.

Germline CDR1 is DFQATT and CDR2 is SNEGSKA (reference sequence). CDR3 size: 16 residues. J lost 4 bases, V lost 3 bases, and 10 bases had no gene match. TCRdb reanalysed the 5' RACE reads using MiXCR and keeps one entry per CDR3 protein. The sample contains around 890,000 distinct CDR3 sequences, roughly 12% of which appear only once. This clonotype was detected a few times. Its antigen is not known. J is TRBJ2-2 and V is TRBV20-1, with 8 bases fitting TRBD2. This TCR derives from a male donor with ankylosing spondylitis. The sample taken for sequencing was blood, either unsorted or a sorted T cell fraction (not recorded which). As DNA, the CDR3 is TGCAGTGCTAGGTCAGCAGCGGGGGTGGCCACCGGGGAGCTGTTTTTT. This codes for CSARSAAGVATGELFF.